One and the same sample provided the 14 T cell receptor beta chains below, sequenced in a study of blood T cell repertoires in COVID-19 (dated by TCRdb to 2019 to 2021). Preparation of the library involved the immunoSEQ multiplex PCR assay. The immuneACCESS repertoire file appears here via TCRdb, limited to in-frame rearrangements. These files lack a portion of the clones; in checked studies, under half of the deficit traces to unresolved V genes, and the cause of the others is not known. The sample profile shows 140,000 or so clones; roughly 88% of them were found once. 1.8% of the sample is held by the ten biggest clonotypes. Input material: peripheral blood. The source of these receptors is a man aged 70-80 years with acute or convalescent COVID-19.

The rearrangement uses TRBV5-8 and TRBJ1-2; unclear D gene. The CDR3 has 10 amino acids. Between the trimmed V and J ends, which lost 7 bases and 6 bases, there was a span of 7 bases. From germline, CDR1 is SGHTS and CDR2 YDEGEE. The CDR3 DNA reads TGTGCCAGCGCCGGGGATGGCTACACCTTC. Its translation: CASAGDGYTF. The whole variable domain, filled in from reference TRBV5-8 and TRBJ1-2, reads EAGVTQSPTHLIKTRGQQATLRCSPISGHTSVYWYQQALGLGLQFLLWYDEGEERNRGNFPPRFSGRQFPNYSSELNVNALELEDSALYLCASAGDGYTFGSGTRLTVV.

This chain uses TRBV6-4 with TRBJ2-2, with D hard to call. The V and J ends lost 6 bases and 0 bases respectively, with 8 bases between them. This CDR3 has 14 amino acids. Germline lookup yields CDR1 MRHNA and CDR2 SNTAGT. The CDR3 DNA is TGTGCCAGCAGGAACTCCCCGAACACCGGGGAGCTGTTTTTT. Protein product: CASRNSPNTGELFF.

This clone occurred once. V gene TRBV6-1 combines with J gene TRBJ2-7; 8 nucleotides agree with TRBD1. The CDR3 length is 16 residues. V shed 4 bases and J 5 bases; nucleotides not matched to a gene: 13. Looked up from germline, CDR1 is MNHNS and CDR2 is SASEGT. CDR3 sequence (DNA): TGTGCCAGCAGTGTGGGTGTCACAGGGGGTCTCGACGAGCAGTACTTC. Protein product: CASSVGVTGGLDEQYF.

The chain has TRBV18 and TRBJ1-3; no firm D call. The CDR3 contains 16 residues. V was shortened by 0 bases and J by 0 bases, with 9 bases between the two germline ends. Germline CDR1 KGHSH, CDR2 LQKENI. Written as DNA, the CDR3 is TGTGCCAGCTCACCACCAGGAGGGTCCTCTGGAAACACCATATATTTT. This sequence encodes CASSPPGGSSGNTIYF.

This clone was recorded only once. This rearrangement joins TRBV13 to TRBJ1-1; 8 bases agree with TRBD1. CDR1 is PRHDT, CDR2 FYEKMQ, per germline (reference sequence). The CDR3 loop spans 16 amino acids. Trimming removed 5 bases from V and 0 bases from J; junction bases left unmatched: 8. The CDR3 is CASSQGQGAMNTEAFF. The CDR3 region has the DNA TGTGCCAGCAGCCAAGGACAGGGAGCAATGAACACTGAAGCTTTCTTT.

The V and J genes are TRBV20-1 and TRBJ1-1; D is perhaps TRBD1 (6 bases). CDR1 and CDR2 from the germline V gene are DFQATT and SNEGSKA (reference sequence). The CDR3 is 14 amino acids. V lost 3 bases and J lost 4, with 15 bases in between. The CDR3 region is CSASLIRGSTEAFF. The CDR3 coding sequence is TGCAGTGCTAGTTTAATTAGGGGGAGCACTGAAGCTTTCTTT.

The chain combines TRBV15 with TRBJ2-3; perhaps TRBD2 as D (5 bases). V lost 11 bases and J 2 bases, leaving 14 bases between the germline ends. The CDR3 loop spans 13 amino acids. Germline V gene lookup returns CDR1 LNHNV and CDR2 YYDKDF (reference sequence). The CDR3 reads CASRSGYTDTQYF. The CDR3 bases are TGTGCCTCCCGGAGCGGCTACACAGATACGCAGTATTTT.

The chain is built from TRBV4-2 and TRBJ1-2, with 9 bases that match TRBD1. The germline CDR1 and CDR2 sequences are LGHNA and YNFKEQ. Unmatched junction bases numbered 12, after V lost 0 bases and J lost 1 base. This CDR3 is built from 19 residues. The CDR3 protein is CASSQEAHRGPMGNYGYTF. As DNA, the CDR3 is TGTGCCAGCAGCCAAGAAGCTCACAGGGGGCCAATGGGTAACTATGGCTACACCTTC.

The genes are TRBV29-1 and TRBJ2-3, with D maybe TRBD1 (6 bases). The CDR3 is 13 amino acids. Trimming pared 3 bases from V and 6 bases from J, leaving 13 bases between. The germline V gene encodes CDR1 SQVTM and CDR2 ANQGSEA. The CDR3 is CSVDGPGADTQYF. The CDR3 region has the DNA TGCAGCGTTGATGGGCCAGGGGCTGATACGCAGTATTTT.

The genes are TRBV19 and TRBJ1-1; possible D gene TRBD1, 6 bases. V lost 5 bases and J lost 0, with 7 bases in between. Germline CDR1 reads LNHDA; CDR2 reads SQIVND (reference sequence). This CDR3 spans 13 amino acids. This CDR3 is CASSRTVNTEAFF. The CDR3 DNA reads as TGTGCCAGTAGTCGGACAGTGAACACTGAAGCTTTCTTT.

The chain has TRBV6-4 and TRBJ1-1; D may be TRBD1 (6 bases). Trimming removed 6 bases from V and 1 base from J, with 9 bases in between. Per germline, CDR1 MRHNA and CDR2 SNTAGT. This CDR3 is 13 amino acids long. CDR3: CASRETGNTEAFF. In DNA, the CDR3 is TGTGCCAGCAGGGAGACAGGGAACACTGAAGCTTTCTTT.

J is TRBJ2-5 and V is TRBV4-1, with 8 nucleotides matching TRBD2. Trimming removed 1 base from V and 2 bases from J; junction bases left unmatched: 3. CDR3 length: 15 residues. CDR1 MGHRA and CDR2 YSYEKL come from the germline V gene. CDR3 protein: CASSQGRGGQETQYF. Here the CDR3 DNA reads TGCGCCAGCAGCCAAGGACGGGGGGGGCAAGAGACCCAGTACTTC.

The chain has TRBV6-5 and TRBJ1-4; 10 bases align to TRBD1. Germline V gene data show CDR1 as MNHEY and CDR2 as SVGAGI. V lost 5 bases, J lost 8 bases, and 5 bases stayed unmatched. The CDR3 sequence is 14 residues long. CDR3 protein: CASSLTGGGEKLFF. The DNA of the CDR3 is TGTGCCAGCAGTCTGACAGGGGGCGGCGAAAAACTGTTTTTT.

In its sample, this clone was seen once. J is TRBJ2-7 and V is TRBV3-1 (or the pseudogene TRBV3-2), with a weak D call TRBD1 (6 bases). The CDR3 is made up of 15 amino acids. The germline V and J ends were trimmed by 1 base and 6 bases, with 16 bases remaining between them. The germline CDR1 and CDR2 sequences are LGHDT and YNNKEL (reference sequence). The CDR3 coding sequence is TGTGCCAGCAGCCAAGTTGGGCGTCAGGGGACCGAGCAGTACTTC. It is translated as CASSQVGRQGTEQYF.